Following are 28 T cell receptor beta chains from one sample sequenced in a study of blood T cell repertoires in COVID-19. Data came from immunoSEQ multiplex PCR; TCRdb stores just in-frame clones and leaves some out. The sample records fewer than 350,000 clones, 90% being singletons. The sample taken for sequencing was peripheral blood. These receptor sequences come from a woman aged 25 to 39 with COVID-19, enrolled during active disease.

Turning to this clone: Mismatch with germline at one junction end may stem from a read error. The chain carries TRBV7-7 and TRBJ2-7, with a possible D match to TRBD1 (6 bases). The length of the CDR3 is 15 residues. The germline V gene encodes CDR1 SSHAT and CDR2 FNYEAQ (reference sequence). The CDR3 protein is CASSLGNRVAYEQYF. The CDR3 region has the DNA TGTGCTAGCAGCTTAGGGAACAGGGTGGCCTACGAGCAGTACTTC.

The rearrangement links TRBV18 to TRBJ2-3, with TRBD2 matching over 12 bases. The CDR3 spans 17 residues. V was pared by 5 bases and J by 4 bases, with 10 bases of the junction left unmatched. The germline gives CDR1 KGHSH, CDR2 LQKENI. CDR3 sequence (DNA): TGTGCCAGCTCAGCGCGGACTAGCGGGATTAACTCAGATACGCAGTATTTT. Amino acids: CASSARTSGINSDTQYF.

The rearrangement links TRBV28 to TRBJ1-6; TRBD1 might be the D (6 bases). Germline V gene data show CDR1 as MDHEN and CDR2 as SYDVKM. This CDR3 has 14 residues. The V end lost 3 bases, the J end lost 8 bases, and 11 bases lay between the germline ends. CDR3 protein: CASSFRGGDSPLHF. The CDR3 coding sequence is TGTGCCAGCAGTTTTAGAGGGGGGGATTCACCCCTCCACTTT.

This rearrangement joins TRBV19 to TRBJ2-3; 8 nucleotides match TRBD2. The CDR3 extends over 14 amino acids. The V segment lost 5 bases and the J segment 1 base; nucleotides outside the gene matches: 2. Germline CDR1 and CDR2: LNHDA and SQIVND (reference sequence). CDR3 sequence: CASSETSGTDTQYF. The CDR3 DNA sequence: TGTGCCAGTAGTGAGACTAGCGGCACAGATACGCAGTATTTT.

The V gene is TRBV6-2 or TRBV6-3, the J gene TRBJ2-7; 8 nucleotides line up with TRBD2. CDR1 is MNHEY and CDR2 is SVGEGT in the germline V gene. J was trimmed by 6 bases and V by 5 bases; bases with no gene match: 9. The CDR3 consists of 14 residues. The CDR3 coding sequence is TGTGCCAGCAGTCAAACGGGACTAGAAGGCGAGCAGTACTTC. Its translation: CASSQTGLEGEQYF.

The rearrangement uses TRBV28 and TRBJ1-1, with a possible D match to TRBD1 (6 bases). The CDR3 has 13 amino acids. The V end was cut by 10 bases, the J end by 0 bases, with 12 bases between. Germline V gene lookup returns CDR1 MDHEN and CDR2 SYDVKM. As DNA, the CDR3 is TGTGCCACCCAGGGGCTCGTGAACACTGAAGCTTTCTTT. Translated, it gives CATQGLVNTEAFF.

The chain has TRBV7-8 and TRBJ2-7, with TRBD1 matching 10 bases. This CDR3 is built from 16 residues. Looked up from germline, CDR1 is SGHVS and CDR2 is FQNEAQ. J was trimmed by 0 bases and V by 2 bases; bases with no gene match: 4. DNA for the CDR3: TGTGCCAGCAGCTTACACGGGACAGGGGCCTCCTACGAGCAGTACTTC. Protein: CASSLHGTGASYEQYF. The whole variable domain, remainder taken from reference TRBV7-8 and TRBJ2-7, is GAGVSQSPRYKVAKRGQDVALRCDPISGHVSLFWYQQALGQGPEFLTYFQNEAQLDKSGLPSDRFFAERPEGSVSTLKIQRTQQEDSAVYLCASSLHGTGASYEQYFGPGTRLTVT.

The table lists this clone with a few counts. The rearrangement uses TRBV24-1 and TRBJ1-5, with a weak D call TRBD1 (5 bases). Per the germline V gene, CDR1 is KGHDR and CDR2 is SFDVKD. Trimming pared 6 bases from V and 5 bases from J, leaving 10 bases between. The CDR3 is 13 amino acids. The CDR3 loop is CATSTGLDQPQHF. CDR3 in DNA: TGTGCCACCAGTACAGGTTTGGATCAGCCCCAGCATTTT.

The V call is TRBV7-9, the J call TRBJ1-3, with D unclear. Trimming shortened V by 3 bases and J by 0 bases, and 6 bases separated the two germline ends. CDR1 is SEHNR and CDR2 is FQNEAQ in the germline V gene (reference sequence). This CDR3 has 14 residues. The chain's CDR3 is CASSFGISGNTIYF. As DNA, the CDR3 is TGTGCCAGCAGCTTCGGGATCTCTGGAAACACCATATATTTT. The full variable domain, with the rest looked up from reference TRBV7-9 and TRBJ1-3, is DTGVSQNPRHKITKRGQNVTFRCDPISEHNRLYWYRQTLGQGPEFLTYFQNEAQLEKSRLLSDRFSAERPKGSFSTLEIQRTEQGDSAMYLCASSFGISGNTIYFGEGSWLTVV.

The chain is built from TRBV6-1 and TRBJ1-1, with a weak D call TRBD1 (5 bases). CDR3 length: 14 residues. Germline loops: CDR1 MNHNS, CDR2 SASEGT. Trimming left V 2 bases short and J 5 bases short, with 12 bases between. The CDR3 is CASSELQGRTEAFF. CDR3 DNA: TGTGCCAGCAGTGAACTCCAGGGTCGGACTGAAGCTTTCTTT.

This chain links TRBV3-1 (or the pseudogene TRBV3-2) with TRBJ2-7; 13 nucleotides align to TRBD2. Germline V gives CDR1 LGHDT, CDR2 YNNKEL (reference sequence). Trimming at V came to 1 base and at J to 4 bases, leaving 1 base not matched to a gene. The CDR3 covers 15 residues. CDR3 region: CASSQGTSGSYEQYF. DNA for the CDR3: TGTGCCAGCAGCCAAGGGACTAGCGGGAGTTACGAGCAGTACTTC.

The chain links TRBV7-2 to TRBJ1-5; D unclear. The CDR3 consists of 15 residues. V was trimmed by 1 base and J by 4 bases, leaving 11 bases between them. Per germline, CDR1 SGHTA and CDR2 FQGNSA. Here the CDR3 DNA reads TGTGCCAGCAGCTTAGGGTCGACGGGGAATCAGCCCCAGCATTTT. This gives the protein CASSLGSTGNQPQHF.

The chain couples TRBV28 to TRBJ2-7; 12 bases are a match to TRBD1. From germline, CDR1 is MDHEN and CDR2 SYDVKM. Trimming took 3 bases from V and 3 from J; bases not matched to a gene: 3. The CDR3 loop spans 15 amino acids. This CDR3 reads CASSFGTGGFYEQYF. CDR3 bases: TGTGCCAGCAGTTTCGGGACAGGGGGCTTCTACGAGCAGTACTTC.

The chain employs TRBV6-2 or TRBV6-3 and TRBJ2-7, with TRBD2 matching over 11 bases. Per the germline V gene, CDR1 is MNHEY and CDR2 is SVGEGT. V lost 0 bases and J lost 1; bases outside the gene matches: 8. The CDR3 is 18 residues long. CDR3 DNA sequence: TGTGCCAGCAGTTACTCGTTGACTAGCGGGACTCGATCCTACGAGCAGTACTTC. It translates to CASSYSLTSGTRSYEQYF.

The V call is TRBV2, the J call TRBJ2-1, with 7 bases identical to TRBD1. From germline, CDR1 is SNHLY and CDR2 FYNNEI. J lost 10 bases, V lost 3 bases, and 9 bases had no gene match. The CDR3 consists of 14 residues. CDR3 coding DNA: TGTGCCAGCAGTGATGAGACAGGGTATTCGGAGCAGTTCTTC. This sequence encodes CASSDETGYSEQFF.

The chain combines TRBV7-2 with TRBJ2-5; a possible D gene is TRBD1 (6 bases). The V gene's germline CDR1 is SGHTA and CDR2 FQGNSA. The CDR3 is 13 residues long. Trimming removed 3 bases at V and 2 bases at J, with 7 bases between. For the CDR3, the DNA is TGTGCCAGCAGCTTTCAGGGGCAAGAGACCCAGTACTTC. Amino acid sequence: CASSFQGQETQYF.

This clone was picked up one time. This chain connects TRBV7-9 to TRBJ2-7; 10 nucleotides match TRBD1. There are 14 residues in the CDR3. The V and J ends lost 4 bases and 5 bases, in that order; junction bases with no gene match: 5. CDR1 is SEHNR, CDR2 FQNEAQ, per germline (reference sequence). As DNA, the CDR3 is TGTGCCAGCAGCTCCGGGACAGGGGACCACGAGCAGTACTTC. This gives the protein CASSSGTGDHEQYF. Full variable domain (rest looked up from reference TRBV7-9 and TRBJ2-7): DTGVSQNPRHKITKRGQNVTFRCDPISEHNRLYWYRQTLGQGPEFLTYFQNEAQLEKSRLLSDRFSAERPKGSFSTLEIQRTEQGDSAMYLCASSSGTGDHEQYFGPGTRLTVT.

The rearrangement links TRBV4-3 to TRBJ2-3; D possibly corresponds to TRBD2 (5 bases). The CDR3 length is 16 residues. Trimming took 0 bases from V and 0 from J, leaving 10 bases between them. Germline CDR1 LGHNA, CDR2 YSLEER. The CDR3 here is CASSQERGSSTDTQYF. The CDR3 coding sequence is TGCGCCAGCAGCCAAGAACGGGGTTCTAGCACAGATACGCAGTATTTT.

V is TRBV4-3 and J is TRBJ1-1; tentative D call: TRBD1 (6 bases). Germline assignment: CDR1 LGHNA and CDR2 YSLEER. The CDR3 contains 13 residues. Between the trimmed V and J ends, which lost 6 bases and 4 bases, there was a span of 12 bases. CDR3 DNA: TGCGCCAGCAGTCCCGTAGGGGGCACTGAAGCTTTCTTT. It translates to CASSPVGGTEAFF.

The chain carries TRBV28 and TRBJ1-1; tentative D call: TRBD1 (6 bases). Trimming pared 8 bases from V and 8 bases from J, leaving 24 bases between. CDR1 and CDR2 (germline): MDHEN, SYDVKM. The CDR3 sequence is 15 residues long. CDR3 region: CASAPLGAGRKEAFF. The CDR3, as DNA: TGTGCCAGCGCACCCTTGGGGGCAGGGCGCAAAGAAGCTTTCTTT.

The rearrangement links TRBV19 to TRBJ2-7; TRBD1 agrees at 10 bases. The CDR3 sequence is 16 residues long. CDR1 and CDR2 from the germline V gene are LNHDA and SQIVND (reference sequence). With 6 bases clipped from V and 2 bases from J, the junction kept 10 bases outside the gene matches. The CDR3 spells CASSRKTGGNPYEQYF. In DNA, the CDR3 is TGTGCCAGTAGCAGAAAGACAGGGGGCAATCCCTACGAGCAGTACTTC.

CDR3 nucleotide sequence: TGTGCCAGCAGCGCAGGGACAGGGGCCACCGGGGAGCTGTTTTTT. This codes for CASSAGTGATGELFF. The rearrangement uses TRBV11-1 and TRBJ2-2, with 10 bases identical to TRBD1. Trimming at V came to 5 bases and at J to 4 bases, leaving 4 bases not matched to a gene. The germline gives CDR1 SGHAT, CDR2 FQDESV (reference sequence). The CDR3 totals 15 residues.

The chain joins TRBV30 to TRBJ1-2, with 10 bases fitting TRBD1. CDR1 GTSNPN and CDR2 SVGIG come from the germline V gene (reference sequence). This CDR3 has 16 amino acids. V gave up 2 bases and J gave up 3 bases; unmatched junction bases: 9. The CDR3 is CAWSRPGTGEDYGYTF. Here the CDR3 DNA reads TGTGCCTGGAGTCGTCCCGGGACAGGGGAGGACTATGGCTACACCTTC.

The rearrangement joins TRBV19 to TRBJ1-4; D is uncertain. CDR1 and CDR2 from the germline V gene are LNHDA and SQIVND (reference sequence). Trimming cost V 3 bases and J 2 bases, with 7 bases left between them. This CDR3 contains 14 residues. CDR3 nucleotide sequence: TGTGCCAGTAGTATCCGTGTCACTAATGAAAAACTGTTTTTT. This sequence encodes CASSIRVTNEKLFF. The variable domain in full, completed from reference TRBV19 and TRBJ1-4, reads DGGITQSPKYLFRKEGQNVTLSCEQNLNHDAMYWYRQDPGQGLRLIYYSQIVNDFQKGDIAEGYSVSREKKESFPLTVTSAQKNPTAFYLCASSIRVTNEKLFFGSGTQLSVL.

The chain couples TRBV18 to TRBJ1-1, with D maybe TRBD1 (6 bases). The CDR3 spans 13 residues. Germline V gene data show CDR1 as KGHSH and CDR2 as LQKENI. V was cut by 3 bases and J by 7 bases, with 12 bases left in between. The CDR3 is CASSPRGGHEAFF. The CDR3 bases are TGTGCCAGCTCACCCCGGGGGGGGCATGAAGCTTTCTTT.

The rearrangement uses TRBV18 and TRBJ2-4; 7 positions match TRBD1. V was pared by 9 bases and J by 5 bases, with 7 bases of the junction left unmatched. Germline CDR1 is KGHSH and CDR2 is LQKENI. The CDR3 loop spans 13 amino acids. CDR3 sequence reads: CASSNGQENIQYF. CDR3 in DNA: TGTGCCAGTTCCAACGGACAGGAAAACATTCAGTACTTC.

The gene calls are TRBV19 and TRBJ1-6; perhaps TRBD1 as D (5 bases). The CDR3 runs 15 residues. Germline assignment: CDR1 LNHDA and CDR2 SQIVND (reference sequence). V was pared by 6 bases and J by 5 bases, with 14 bases between. The CDR3 sequence is CASRTSTENNSPLHF. The CDR3 region has the DNA TGTGCCAGTAGGACATCGACAGAAAATAATTCACCCCTCCACTTT.

This sequence joins TRBV4-1 and TRBJ1-5, with D perhaps TRBD1 (5 bases). This CDR3 spans 16 amino acids. V lost 0 bases and J 3 bases, leaving 12 bases between the germline ends. Germline CDR1 is MGHRA and CDR2 is YSYEKL. This CDR3 reads CASSQEQGRANQPQHF. The CDR3 coding sequence is TGCGCCAGCAGCCAAGAGCAGGGAAGAGCCAATCAGCCCCAGCATTTT.